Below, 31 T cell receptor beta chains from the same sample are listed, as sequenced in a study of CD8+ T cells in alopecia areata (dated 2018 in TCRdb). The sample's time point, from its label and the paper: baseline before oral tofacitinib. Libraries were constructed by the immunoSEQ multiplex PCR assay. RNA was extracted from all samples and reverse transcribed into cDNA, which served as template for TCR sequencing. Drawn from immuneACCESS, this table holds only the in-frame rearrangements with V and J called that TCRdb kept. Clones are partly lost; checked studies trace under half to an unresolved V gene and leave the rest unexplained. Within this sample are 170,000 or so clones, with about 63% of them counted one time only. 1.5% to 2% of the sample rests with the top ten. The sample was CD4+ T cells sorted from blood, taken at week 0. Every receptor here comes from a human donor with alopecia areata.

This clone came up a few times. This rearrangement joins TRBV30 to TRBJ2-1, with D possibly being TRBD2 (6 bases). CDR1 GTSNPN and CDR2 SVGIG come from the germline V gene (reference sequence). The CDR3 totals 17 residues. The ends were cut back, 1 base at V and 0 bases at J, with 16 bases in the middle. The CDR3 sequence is CAWSGPGTSSSYNEQFF. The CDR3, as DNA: TGTGCCTGGAGTGGCCCCGGGACTTCCAGCTCCTACAATGAGCAGTTCTTC. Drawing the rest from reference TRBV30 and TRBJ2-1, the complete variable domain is SQTIHQWPATLVQPVGSPLSLECTVEGTSNPNLYWYRQAAGRGLQLLFYSVGIGQISSEVPQNLSASRPQDRQFILSSKKLLLSDSGFYLCAWSGPGTSSSYNEQFFGPGTRLTVL.

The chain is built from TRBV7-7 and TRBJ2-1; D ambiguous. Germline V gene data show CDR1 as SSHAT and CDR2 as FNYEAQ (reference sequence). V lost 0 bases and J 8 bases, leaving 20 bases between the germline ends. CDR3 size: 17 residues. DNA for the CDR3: TGTGCCAGCAGCTTAGCATCTATCCGCTCCCCAATGGATGAGCAGTTCTTC. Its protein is CASSLASIRSPMDEQFF.

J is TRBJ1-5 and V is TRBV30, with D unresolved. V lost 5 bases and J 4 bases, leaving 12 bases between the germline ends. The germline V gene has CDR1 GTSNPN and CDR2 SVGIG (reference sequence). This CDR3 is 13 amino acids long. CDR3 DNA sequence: TGTGCCTGGGGAGTAGCGGGGAATCAGCCCCAGCATTTT. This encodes CAWGVAGNQPQHF.

CDR3 amino acids: CAWSVSGGNGYTF. The CDR3 coding sequence is TGTGCCTGGAGTGTGTCAGGGGGGAATGGCTACACCTTC. The chain combines TRBV30 with TRBJ1-2; 7 positions agree with TRBD1. V was pared by 0 bases and J by 6 bases, with 4 bases of the junction left unmatched. Germline assignment: CDR1 GTSNPN and CDR2 SVGIG (reference sequence). The CDR3 runs to 13 residues.

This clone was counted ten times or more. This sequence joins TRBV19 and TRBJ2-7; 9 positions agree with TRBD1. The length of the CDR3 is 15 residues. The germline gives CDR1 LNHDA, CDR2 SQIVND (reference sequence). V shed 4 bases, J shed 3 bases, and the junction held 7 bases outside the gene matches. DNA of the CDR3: TGTGCCAGTAGTAGAAACCGGGACAGGGACTACGAGCAGTACTTC. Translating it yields CASSRNRDRDYEQYF.

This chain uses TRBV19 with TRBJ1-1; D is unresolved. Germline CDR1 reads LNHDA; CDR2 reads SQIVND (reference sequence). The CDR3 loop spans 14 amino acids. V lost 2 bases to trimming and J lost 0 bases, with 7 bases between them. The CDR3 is CASSISLMNTEAFF. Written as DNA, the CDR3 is TGTGCCAGTAGTATAAGCCTGATGAACACTGAAGCTTTCTTT.

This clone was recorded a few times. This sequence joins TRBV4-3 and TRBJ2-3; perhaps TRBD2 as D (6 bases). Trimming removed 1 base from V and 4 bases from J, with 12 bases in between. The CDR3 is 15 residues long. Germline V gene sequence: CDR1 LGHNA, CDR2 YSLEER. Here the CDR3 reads CASSQGDSRPDTQYF. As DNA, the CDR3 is TGCGCCAGCAGCCAAGGGGACTCCCGGCCAGATACGCAGTATTTT.

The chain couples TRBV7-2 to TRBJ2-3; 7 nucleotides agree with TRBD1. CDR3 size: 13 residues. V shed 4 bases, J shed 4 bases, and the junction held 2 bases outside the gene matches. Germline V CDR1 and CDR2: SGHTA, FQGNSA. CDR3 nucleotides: TGTGCCAGCAGCTACGGGACAGCAGATACGCAGTATTTT. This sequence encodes CASSYGTADTQYF.

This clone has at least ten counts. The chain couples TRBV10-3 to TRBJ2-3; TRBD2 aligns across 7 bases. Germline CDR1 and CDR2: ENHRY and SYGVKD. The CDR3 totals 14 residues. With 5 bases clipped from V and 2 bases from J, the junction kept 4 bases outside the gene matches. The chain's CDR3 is CAISSGTTTDTQYF. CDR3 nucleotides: TGTGCCATCAGTTCCGGGACTACCACAGATACGCAGTATTTT.

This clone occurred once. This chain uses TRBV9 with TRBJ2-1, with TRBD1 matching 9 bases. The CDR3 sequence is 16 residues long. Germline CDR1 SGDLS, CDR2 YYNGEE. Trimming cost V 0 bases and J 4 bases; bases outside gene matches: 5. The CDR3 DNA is TGTGCCAGCAGCGTAGAGGGACAGGGAAGTTACAATGAGCAGTTCTTC. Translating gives CASSVEGQGSYNEQFF.

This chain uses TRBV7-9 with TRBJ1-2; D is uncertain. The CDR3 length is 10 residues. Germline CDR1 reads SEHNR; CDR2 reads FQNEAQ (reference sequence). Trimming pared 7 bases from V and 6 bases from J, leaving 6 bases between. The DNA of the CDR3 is TGTGCCAGCACCTTCGATGGCTACACCTTC. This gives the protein CASTFDGYTF.

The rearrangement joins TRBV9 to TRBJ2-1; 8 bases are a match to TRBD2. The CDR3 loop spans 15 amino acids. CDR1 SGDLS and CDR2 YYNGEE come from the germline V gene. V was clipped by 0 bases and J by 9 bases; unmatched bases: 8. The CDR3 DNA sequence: TGTGCCAGCAGCGTAGAGGGACTAGGTACAATTGAGCAGTTCTTC. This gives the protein CASSVEGLGTIEQFF.

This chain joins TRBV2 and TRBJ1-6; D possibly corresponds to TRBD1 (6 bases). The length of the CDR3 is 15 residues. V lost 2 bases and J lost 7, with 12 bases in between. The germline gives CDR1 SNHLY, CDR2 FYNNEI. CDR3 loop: CASSELGQGNSPLHF. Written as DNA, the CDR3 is TGTGCCAGCAGTGAATTGGGGCAGGGGAATTCACCCCTCCACTTT.

For the CDR3, the DNA is TGTGCCAGCAGTTATGGGGGGGATATGATCTACGAGCAGTACTTC. Translating it yields CASSYGGDMIYEQYF. The chain joins TRBV6-6 to TRBJ2-7; 7 positions agree with TRBD2. Germline V lookup: CDR1 MNHNY, CDR2 SVGAGI (reference sequence). The CDR3 consists of 15 residues. V shed 3 bases, J shed 3 bases, and the junction held 8 bases outside the gene matches.

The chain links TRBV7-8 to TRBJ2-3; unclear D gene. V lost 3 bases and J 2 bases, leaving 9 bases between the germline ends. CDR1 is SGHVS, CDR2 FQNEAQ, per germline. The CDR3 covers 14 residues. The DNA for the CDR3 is TGTGCCAGCAGCTTCTCCCACTACACAGATACGCAGTATTTT. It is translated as CASSFSHYTDTQYF.

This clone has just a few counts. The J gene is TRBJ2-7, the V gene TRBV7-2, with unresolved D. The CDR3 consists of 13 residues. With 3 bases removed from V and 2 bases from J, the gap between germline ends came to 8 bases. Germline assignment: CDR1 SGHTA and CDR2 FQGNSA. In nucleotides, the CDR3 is TGTGCCAGCAGCTTTGGTGGGACCTACGAGCAGTACTTC. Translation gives CASSFGGTYEQYF.

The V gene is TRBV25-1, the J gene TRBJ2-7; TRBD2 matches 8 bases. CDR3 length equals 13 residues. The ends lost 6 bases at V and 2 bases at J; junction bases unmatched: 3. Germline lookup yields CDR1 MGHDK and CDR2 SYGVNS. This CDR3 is CASSPGGAYEQYF. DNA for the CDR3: TGTGCCAGCAGCCCCGGGGGGGCCTACGAGCAGTACTTC.

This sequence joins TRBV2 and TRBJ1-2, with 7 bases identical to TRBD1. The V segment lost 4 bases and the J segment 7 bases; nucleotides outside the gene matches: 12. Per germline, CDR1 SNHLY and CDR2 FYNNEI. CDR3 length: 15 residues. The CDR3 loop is CASSVHRQGSGGYTF. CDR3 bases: TGTGCCAGCAGTGTTCATAGACAGGGATCCGGTGGCTACACCTTC.

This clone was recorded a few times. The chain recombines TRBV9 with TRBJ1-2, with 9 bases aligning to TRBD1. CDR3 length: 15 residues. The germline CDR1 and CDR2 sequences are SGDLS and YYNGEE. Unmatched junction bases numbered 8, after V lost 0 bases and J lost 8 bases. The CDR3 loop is CASSVALRTGEGYTF. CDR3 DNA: TGTGCCAGCAGCGTAGCTTTGAGGACAGGGGAAGGCTACACCTTC.

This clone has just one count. As DNA, the CDR3 is TGTGCCTGGAGTGTAGGGAATCAGGGGAACACTGAAGCTTTCTTT. Protein: CAWSVGNQGNTEAFF. This chain uses TRBV30 with TRBJ1-1, with D possibly being TRBD1 (5 bases). CDR3 length: 15 amino acids. V was shortened by 0 bases and J by 1 base, with 12 bases between the two germline ends. The V gene's germline CDR1 is GTSNPN and CDR2 SVGIG (reference sequence).

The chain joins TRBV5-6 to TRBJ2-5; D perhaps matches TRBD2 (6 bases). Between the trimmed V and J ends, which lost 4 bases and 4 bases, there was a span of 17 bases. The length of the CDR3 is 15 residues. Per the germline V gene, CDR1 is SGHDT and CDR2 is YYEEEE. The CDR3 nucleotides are TGTGCCAGCAGCCGGGGGAGTTTAAGGGGAGAGACCCAGTACTTC. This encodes CASSRGSLRGETQYF.

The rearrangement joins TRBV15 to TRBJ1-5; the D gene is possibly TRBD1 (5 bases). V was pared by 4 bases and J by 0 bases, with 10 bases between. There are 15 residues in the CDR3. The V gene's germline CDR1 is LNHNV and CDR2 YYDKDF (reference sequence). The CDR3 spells CATSMDGHSNQPQHF. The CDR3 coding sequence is TGTGCCACCAGCATGGACGGACATAGCAATCAGCCCCAGCATTTT.

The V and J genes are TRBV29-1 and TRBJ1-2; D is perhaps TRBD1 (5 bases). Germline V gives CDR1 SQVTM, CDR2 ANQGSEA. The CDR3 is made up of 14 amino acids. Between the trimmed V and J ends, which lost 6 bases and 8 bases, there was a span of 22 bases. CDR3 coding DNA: TGCAGCGTCGAACAGGAAGGGATCTGGGGAGGCTACACCTTC. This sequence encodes CSVEQEGIWGGYTF. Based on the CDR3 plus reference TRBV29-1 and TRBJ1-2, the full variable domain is SAVISQKPSRDICQRGTSLTIQCQVDSQVTMMFWYRQQPGQSLTLIATANQGSEATYESGFVIDKFPISRPNLTFSTLTVSNMSPEDSSIYLCSVEQEGIWGGYTFGSGTRLTVV.

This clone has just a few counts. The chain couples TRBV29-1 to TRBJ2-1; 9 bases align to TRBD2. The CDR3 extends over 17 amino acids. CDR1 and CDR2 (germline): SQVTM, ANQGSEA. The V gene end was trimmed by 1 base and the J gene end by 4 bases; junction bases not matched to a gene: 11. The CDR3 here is CSVEVWGGGGVYNEQFF. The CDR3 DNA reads TGCAGCGTTGAAGTTTGGGGCGGCGGGGGGGTATACAATGAGCAGTTCTTC.

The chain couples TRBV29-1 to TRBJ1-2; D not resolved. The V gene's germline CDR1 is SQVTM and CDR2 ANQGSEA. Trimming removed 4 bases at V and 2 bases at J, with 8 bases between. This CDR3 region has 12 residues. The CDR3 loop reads CSVVSVNYGYTF. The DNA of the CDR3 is TGCAGCGTTGTTTCGGTAAACTATGGCTACACCTTC.

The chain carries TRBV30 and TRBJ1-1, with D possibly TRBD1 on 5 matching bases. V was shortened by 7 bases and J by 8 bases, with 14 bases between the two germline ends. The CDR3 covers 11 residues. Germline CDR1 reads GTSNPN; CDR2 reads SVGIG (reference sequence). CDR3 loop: CASETGGEAFF. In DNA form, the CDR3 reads TGTGCCTCCGAAACCGGGGGAGAAGCTTTCTTT. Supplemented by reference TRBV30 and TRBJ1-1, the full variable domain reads SQTIHQWPATLVQPVGSPLSLECTVEGTSNPNLYWYRQAAGRGLQLLFYSVGIGQISSEVPQNLSASRPQDRQFILSSKKLLLSDSGFYLCASETGGEAFFGQGTRLTVV.

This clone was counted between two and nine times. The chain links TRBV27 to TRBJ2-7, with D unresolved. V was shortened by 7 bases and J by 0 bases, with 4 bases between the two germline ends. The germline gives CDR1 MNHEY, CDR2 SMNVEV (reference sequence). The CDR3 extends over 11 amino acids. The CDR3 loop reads CASKDSYEQYF. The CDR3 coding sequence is TGTGCCAGCAAGGACTCCTACGAGCAGTACTTC.

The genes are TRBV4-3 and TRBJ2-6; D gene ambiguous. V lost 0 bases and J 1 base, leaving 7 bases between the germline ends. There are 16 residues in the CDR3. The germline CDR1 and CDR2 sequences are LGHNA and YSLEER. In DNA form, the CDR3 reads TGCGCCAGCAGCCAAGATGTAGGTTCTGGGGCCAACGTCCTGACTTTC. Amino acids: CASSQDVGSGANVLTF.

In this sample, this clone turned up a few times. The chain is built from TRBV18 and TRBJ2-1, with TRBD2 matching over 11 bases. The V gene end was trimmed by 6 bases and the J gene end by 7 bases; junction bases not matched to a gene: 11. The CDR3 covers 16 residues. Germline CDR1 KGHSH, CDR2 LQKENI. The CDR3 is CASSPIAGGQGNEQFF. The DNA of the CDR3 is TGTGCCAGCTCGCCCATAGCGGGGGGGCAAGGGAATGAGCAGTTCTTC.

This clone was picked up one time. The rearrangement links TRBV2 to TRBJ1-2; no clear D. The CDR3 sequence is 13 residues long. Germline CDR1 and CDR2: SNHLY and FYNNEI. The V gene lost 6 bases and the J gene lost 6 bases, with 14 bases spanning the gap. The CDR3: CASRVDFGHGYTF. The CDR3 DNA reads TGTGCCAGCAGGGTGGACTTCGGTCATGGCTACACCTTC.

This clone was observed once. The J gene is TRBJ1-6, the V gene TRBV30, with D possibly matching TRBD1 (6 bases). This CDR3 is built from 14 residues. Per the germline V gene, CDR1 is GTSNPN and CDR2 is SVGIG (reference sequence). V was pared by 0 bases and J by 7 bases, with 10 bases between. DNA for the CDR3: TGTGCCTGGAGTGTAGACAGGCAGAATTCACCCCTCCACTTT. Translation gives CAWSVDRQNSPLHF.